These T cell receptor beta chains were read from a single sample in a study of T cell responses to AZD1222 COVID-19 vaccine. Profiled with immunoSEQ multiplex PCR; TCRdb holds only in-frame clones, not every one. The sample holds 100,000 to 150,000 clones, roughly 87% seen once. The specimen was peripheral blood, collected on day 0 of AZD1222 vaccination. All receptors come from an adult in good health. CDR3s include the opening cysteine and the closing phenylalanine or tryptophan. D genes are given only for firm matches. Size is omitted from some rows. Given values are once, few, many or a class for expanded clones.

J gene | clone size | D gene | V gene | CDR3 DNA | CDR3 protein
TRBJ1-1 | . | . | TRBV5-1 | TGCGCCAGCAGCTTGGGCAGGGGTGGCACTGAAGCTTTCTTT | CASSLGRGGTEAFF
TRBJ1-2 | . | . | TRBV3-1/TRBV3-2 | TGTGCCAGCAGCCAAGGGGGGGGCGTGGGCTACACCTTC | CASSQGGGVGYTF
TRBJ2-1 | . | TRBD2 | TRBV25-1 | TGTGCCAGCAGCCTAGCGGGGGGCCACAATGAGCAGTTCTTC | CASSLAGGHNEQFF
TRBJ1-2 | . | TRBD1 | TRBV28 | TGTGCCAGCAGTGTTACAGGGGGCAACTATGGCTACACCTTC | CASSVTGGNYGYTF
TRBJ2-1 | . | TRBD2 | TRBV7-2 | TGTGCCAGCAGTTATCGGACTAGCGGGGACAATGAGCAGTTCTTC | CASSYRTSGDNEQFF
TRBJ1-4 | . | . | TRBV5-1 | TGCGCCAGCAGCCGGACAGCGCCTAATGAAAAACTGTTTTTT | CASSRTAPNEKLFF
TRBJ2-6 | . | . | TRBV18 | TGTGCCAGCTCACCACCAAGAGGGTCTGGGGCCAACGTCCTGACTTTC | CASSPPRGSGANVLTF
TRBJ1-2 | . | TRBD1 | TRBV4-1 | TGCGCCAGCAGCCCCGACAGGGGGAACTATGGCTACACCTTC | CASSPDRGNYGYTF
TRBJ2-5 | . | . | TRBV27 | TGTGCCAGCAGCCGTCGAGCGGAGAACCGTGAGACCCAGTACTTC | CASSRRAENRETQYF
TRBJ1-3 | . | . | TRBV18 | TGTGCCAGCTCACCGTGGGACAACTCTGGAAACACCATATATTTT | CASSPWDNSGNTIYF
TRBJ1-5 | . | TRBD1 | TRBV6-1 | TGTGCCAGCAGTGGCGGGACAGGGTGGTCGTATAGCAATCAGCCCCAGCATTTT | CASSGGTGWSYSNQPQHF
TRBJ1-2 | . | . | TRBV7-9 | TGTGCCAGCAGCGGCTCAGGGGCGGGCTACACCTTC | CASSGSGAGYTF
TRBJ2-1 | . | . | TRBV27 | TGTGCCAGCAAGAGGGACCGGAAGGCGAATGAGCAGTTCTTC | CASKRDRKANEQFF
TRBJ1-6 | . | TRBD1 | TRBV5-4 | TGTGCCAGCAGCGGGACAGGGGGCAGGTATAATTCACCCCTCCACTTT | CASSGTGGRYNSPLHF
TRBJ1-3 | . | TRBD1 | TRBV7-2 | TGTGCCAGCAGCCCCTCCCCCTACAGGGGAAGCTCTGGAAACACCATATATTTT | CASSPSPYRGSSGNTIYF
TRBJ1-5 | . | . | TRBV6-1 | TGTGCCAGCAGAGAAGGACGCCAATTTGGGCCCCAGCATTTT | CASREGRQFGPQHF
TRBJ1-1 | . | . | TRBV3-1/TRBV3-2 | TGTGCCAGCAGCCGAAACGGTTGGTCGAGAAACACTGAAGCTTTCTTT | CASSRNGWSRNTEAFF
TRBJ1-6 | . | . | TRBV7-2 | TGTGCCAGCAGCTCGGGGGTCTGGTCACCCCTCCACTTT | CASSSGVWSPLHF
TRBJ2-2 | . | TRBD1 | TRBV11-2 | TGTGCCAGCAGTCGGACAGGGCGGCACACCGGGGAGCTGTTTTTT | CASSRTGRHTGELFF
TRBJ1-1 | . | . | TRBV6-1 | TGTGCCAGCAGTGAAGATCAATGGACGGTGAACACTGAAGCTTTCTTT | CASSEDQWTVNTEAFF
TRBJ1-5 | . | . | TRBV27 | TGTGCCAGCTGTACGGGGACTCCGGGCAATCAGCCCCAGCATTTT | CASCTGTPGNQPQHF
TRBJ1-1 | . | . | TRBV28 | TGTGCCAGCAGTTCACCCAACACTGAAGCTTTCTTT | CASSSPNTEAFF
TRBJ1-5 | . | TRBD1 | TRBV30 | TGTGCCTGGGGCCCGGGACAGCATAGCAATCAGCCCCAGCATTTT | CAWGPGQHSNQPQHF
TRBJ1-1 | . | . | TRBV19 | TGTGCCAGTAGTATCTATTGGCGGAGCACTGAAGCTTTCTTT | CASSIYWRSTEAFF
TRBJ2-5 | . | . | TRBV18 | TGTGCCAGCTCACCACGGACAGAGACCCAGTACTTC | CASSPRTETQYF
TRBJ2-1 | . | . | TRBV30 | TGTGCCTGGACGGGCCCGGAATTTTATGAGCAGTTCTTC | CAWTGPEFYEQFF
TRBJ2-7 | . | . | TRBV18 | TGTGCCAGCTCACCAGCAGGGATCTACGAGCAGTACTTC | CASSPAGIYEQYF
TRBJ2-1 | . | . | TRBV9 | TGTGCCAGCAGCGTACAGACTAGTTCTTTCAATGAGCAGTTCTTC | CASSVQTSSFNEQFF
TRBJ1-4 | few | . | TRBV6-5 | TGTGCCAGCAGTTACTCGGGCCTCTACAATGAAAAACTGTTTTTT | CASSYSGLYNEKLFF
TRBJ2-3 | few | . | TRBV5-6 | TGTGCCAGCTTTGGAGGAGCCGCGGAGTATTTT | CASFGGAAEYF
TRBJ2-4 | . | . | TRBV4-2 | TGTGCCAGCAGCCAACAAGGTGGGGACATTCAGTACTTC | CASSQQGGDIQYF
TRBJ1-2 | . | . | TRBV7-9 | TGTGCCAGCAGCTTAGCGGGAGCCGATGGCTACACCTTC | CASSLAGADGYTF
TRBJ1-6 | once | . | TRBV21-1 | TGTGCCAGCAGCAAAGGGGGCAGGGCGGACTCCTATAATTCACCCCTCCACTTT | CASSKGGRADSYNSPLHF
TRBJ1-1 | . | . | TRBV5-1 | TGCGCCAGCAGCTTGTATGGGGCCGGGGGGAGGACTGAAGCTTTCTTT | CASSLYGAGGRTEAFF
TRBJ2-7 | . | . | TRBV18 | TGTGCCAGCTCACTTTCAGATTCCTACGAGCAGTACTTC | CASSLSDSYEQYF
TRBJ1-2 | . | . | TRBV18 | TGTGCCAGCTCCAGACGGCGGGAGGCCACATTGAAAGGCTACACCTTC | CASSRRREATLKGYTF
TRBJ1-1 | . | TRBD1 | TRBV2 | TGTGCCAGCAAGCCGGGACAGGGGGACACTGAAGCTTTCTTT | CASKPGQGDTEAFF
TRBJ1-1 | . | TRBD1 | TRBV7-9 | TGTGCCAGCAGCCCGAATTCGGGACAGGGCATGAACACTGAAGCTTTCTTT | CASSPNSGQGMNTEAFF
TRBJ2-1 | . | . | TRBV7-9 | TGTGCCAGCAGCTTGGGGGAGCAGTTCTTC | CASSLGEQFF
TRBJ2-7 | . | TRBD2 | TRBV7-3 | TGTGCCAGCAGCTTAAACGGGGGGAACTACGAGCAGTACTTC | CASSLNGGNYEQYF
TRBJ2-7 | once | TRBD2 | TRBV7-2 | TGTGCCAGCAGCTTAAGGCTTGTCGGGGGGGTAGGACACACCTACGAGCAGTACTTC | CASSLRLVGGVGHTYEQYF
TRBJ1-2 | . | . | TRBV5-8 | TGTGCCAGCAGCTTTCGGACAGCGGGGGGCTACACCTTC | CASSFRTAGGYTF
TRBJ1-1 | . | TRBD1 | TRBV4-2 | TGTGCCAGCAGCCAATCGACAGGGAAGACTGAAGCTTTCTTT | CASSQSTGKTEAFF
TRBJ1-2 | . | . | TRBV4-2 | TGTGCCAGCAGCCACCCGCAGCCGACAGGAACAGGCAACTATGGCTACACCTTC | CASSHPQPTGTGNYGYTF
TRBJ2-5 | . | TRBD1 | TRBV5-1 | TGCGCCAGCAGCAATACAGGGGTAGAAGGGGAGACCCAGTACTTC | CASSNTGVEGETQYF